This T cell receptor beta chain was observed in a study of CD8 T cells in Susac syndrome. Overall study findings and caveats: Total CD8+ and CD8+ TEMRA repertoires contained 15 to 20 and five Susac-specific public clones, respectively.

Remarks on this clonotype: The antigen remains unidentified.

Random-hexamer reverse transcription was applied to roughly 0.45 to 1 ug RNA. MiXCR, applied by TCRdb to the immunoSEQ multiplex PCR reads, yields one record per CDR3 protein. The data hold under 90,000 distinct CDR3 sequences, with 95% observed a single time. In germline, CDR1 is SEHNR, CDR2 FQNEAQ (reference sequence). V was pared by 3 bases and J by 0 bases, with 6 bases of the junction left unmatched. CDR3 size: 16 residues. V usage is TRBV7-9 and J usage is TRBJ2-3; 7 bases match TRBD1. The receptor was derived from a human donor with Susac syndrome. Sequencing was carried out using CD8+ T cells from PBMCs. The CDR3 DNA is TGTGCCAGCAGCTTGCTACAGGGGCCAAGCACAGATACGCAGTATTTT. Its protein is CASSLLQGPSTDTQYF.